This T cell receptor (beta chain) was found in a study of cytomegalovirus exposure and HLA in healthy donors. Regarding the study as a whole: Approximately 18,000 TCR beta sequences were associated with HLA alleles at 0.05 false discovery rate in a later analysis. In vitro data verified a few CMV-associated chains as specific for CMV antigens.

V shed 0 bases, J shed 5 bases, and the junction held 7 bases outside the gene matches. This CDR3 contains 15 residues. Looked up from germline, CDR1 is SGHAT and CDR2 is FQNNGV. PCR was performed using 60 Vbeta and 13 Jbeta primers. The protocol was immunoSEQ multiplex PCR, while the TCRdb copy is restricted to in-frame clones and leaves out a portion. The sample lists about 82,000 clones, roughly 80% occurring once. Note on this clone: Its cognate antigen is unknown.

V gene TRBV11-2 combines with J gene TRBJ2-7; TRBD1 matches 7 bases. The sequence came from a man between 45 and 60 years old in good health and CMV-seronegative. The sample comprised PBMCs. CDR3 nucleotides: TGTGCCAGCAGCTTAGATCGGGGACAGTTAAACGAGCAGTACTTC. This encodes CASSLDRGQLNEQYF.